This T cell receptor (beta chain) was sequenced in a study of blood T cell repertoires in COVID-19. Study-level background: Samples of COVID-19 (acute and convalescent) were obtained from the United States, Italy and Spain. The cDNA or gDNA used as material had been derived from T cells, B-cell-depleted T cells, or PBMCs.

Assay used: immunoSEQ multiplex PCR; TCRdb lists only in-frame clones, some missing. Of about 230,000 clones in the sample, 70% to 90% were seen once. J gave up 4 bases and V 0 bases, and 10 bases lay outside the gene matches. This CDR3 region has 17 residues. CDR1 is SGHNT and CDR2 is YYREEE in the germline V gene (reference sequence). Material: peripheral blood. The sequence was collected from a man aged 50 to 59 with COVID-19, enrolled during active disease. The chain couples TRBV5-4 to TRBJ2-5, with 9 bases identical to TRBD1. As DNA, the CDR3 is TGTGCCAGCAGCTTGGTTGGGAGACAGGGGGGCTCAGAGACCCAGTACTTC. Protein product: CASSLVGRQGGSETQYF.